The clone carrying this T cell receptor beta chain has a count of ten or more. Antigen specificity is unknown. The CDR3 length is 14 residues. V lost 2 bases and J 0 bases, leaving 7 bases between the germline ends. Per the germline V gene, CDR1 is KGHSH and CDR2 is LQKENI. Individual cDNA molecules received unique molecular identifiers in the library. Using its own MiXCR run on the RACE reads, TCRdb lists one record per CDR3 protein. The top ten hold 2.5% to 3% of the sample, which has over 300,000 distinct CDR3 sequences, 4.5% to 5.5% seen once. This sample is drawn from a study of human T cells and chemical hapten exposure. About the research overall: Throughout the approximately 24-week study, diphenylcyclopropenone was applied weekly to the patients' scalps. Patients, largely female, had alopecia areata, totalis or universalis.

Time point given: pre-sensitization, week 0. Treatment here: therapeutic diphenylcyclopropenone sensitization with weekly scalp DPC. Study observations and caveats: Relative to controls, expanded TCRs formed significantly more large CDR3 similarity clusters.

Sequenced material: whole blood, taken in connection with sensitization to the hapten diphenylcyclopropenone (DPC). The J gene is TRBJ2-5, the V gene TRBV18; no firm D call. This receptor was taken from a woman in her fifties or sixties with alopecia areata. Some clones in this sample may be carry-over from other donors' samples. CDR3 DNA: TGTGCCAGCTCACCATTGGTCGACCAAGAGACCCAGTACTTC. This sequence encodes CASSPLVDQETQYF. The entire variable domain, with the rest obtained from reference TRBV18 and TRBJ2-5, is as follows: NAGVMQNPRHLVRRRGQEARLRCSPMKGHSHVYWYRQLPEEGLKFMVYLQKENIIDESGMPKERFSAEFPKEGPSILRIQQVVRGDSAAYFCASSPLVDQETQYFGPGTRLLVL.